The present T cell receptor (beta chain) was sequenced within a study of T-cell reconstitution after alpha-beta-depleted transplantation in children (TCRdb year 2016). A note on the overall study: The study quantitatively tracked T-cell immune reconstitution after TCRalphabeta/CD19-depleted allogeneic hematopoietic cell transplantation in children using TCR repertoire profiling. Results the study describes overall, beyond this receptor: Over subsequent months, a decline in hyperexpanded clone frequencies was noted, and after one year, T-cell counts and TCRbeta diversity were mostly ascribed to newly produced T cells. In some patients, the high TCRbeta diversity seen at day 60 was put down to recipient T cells and intrathymic progenitors that had survived conditioning. The apparently early recovery of alphabetaT-cell counts about two months after transplant reportedly depended on only several hundred rapidly expanded clones that came from non-depleted graft cells.

Details on this clonotype: Its antigen has not been determined. Base qualities were left out, and no much larger clone turns up one base away.

Germline trimming amounts to 7 bases on V and 6 bases on J, with 18 as the count of junction bases outside the gene matches. The CDR3 covers 18 residues, taking in both the cysteine and the phenylalanine. Only CDR3 DNA is held: 54 bases, read in frame from base 1. Per the germline V gene, MNHNS is the CDR1 and SASEGT is the CDR2. The treatment or condition label on this specimen signifies: allogeneic hematopoietic cell transplantation with graft depleted of TCRalphabeta T cells and CD19 B cells. The children who served as transplant recipients had been given grafts of TCRalphabeta/CD19-depleted allogeneic hematopoietic cells. Library prep was done by PCR. The reads were generated on an Illumina HiSeq 2500. TCR libraries were prepared with molecular barcoding, using unique molecular identifiers to normalize TCRbeta repertoire quantification. TCRdb passed the public sequencing reads through fastp at Q25 and MiXCR, retaining productive beta sequences. Every entry covers one CDR3 protein and lists the most common genes and DNA from its rows. This sample is represented by fewer than 700,000 distinct CDR3 sequences; about 21% of them were singletons. 13% to 15% of the sample is in the top ten clones.

In this chain, TRBV6-1 is recombined with TRBJ1-6, and 7 junctional nucleotides match TRBD1. Sequenced material: PBMCs, mostly from graft donor cells, taken 360 days after TCRalphabeta/CD19-depleted stem cell transplant. This TCR was recovered from a boy under two years old who had a stem cell transplant for acute myeloid leukemia, so the T cells may come from the graft donor. The DNA sequence is as follows: TGTGCCAGCAACAGGCTAGCCGGAGGGGGCGGCGTTAATTCACCCCTCCACTTT. This gives the protein CASNRLAGGGGVNSPLHF.